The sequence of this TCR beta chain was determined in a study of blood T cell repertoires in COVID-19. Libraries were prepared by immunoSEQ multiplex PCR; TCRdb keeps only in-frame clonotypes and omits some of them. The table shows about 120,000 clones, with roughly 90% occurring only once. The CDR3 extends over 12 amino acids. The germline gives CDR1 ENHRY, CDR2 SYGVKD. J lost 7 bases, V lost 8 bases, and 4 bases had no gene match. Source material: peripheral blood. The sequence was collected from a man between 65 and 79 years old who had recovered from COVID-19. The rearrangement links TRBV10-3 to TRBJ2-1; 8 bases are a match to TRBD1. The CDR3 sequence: CAIHDRGNEQFF. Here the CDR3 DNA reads TGTGCCATCCACGACAGGGGAAATGAGCAGTTCTTC.